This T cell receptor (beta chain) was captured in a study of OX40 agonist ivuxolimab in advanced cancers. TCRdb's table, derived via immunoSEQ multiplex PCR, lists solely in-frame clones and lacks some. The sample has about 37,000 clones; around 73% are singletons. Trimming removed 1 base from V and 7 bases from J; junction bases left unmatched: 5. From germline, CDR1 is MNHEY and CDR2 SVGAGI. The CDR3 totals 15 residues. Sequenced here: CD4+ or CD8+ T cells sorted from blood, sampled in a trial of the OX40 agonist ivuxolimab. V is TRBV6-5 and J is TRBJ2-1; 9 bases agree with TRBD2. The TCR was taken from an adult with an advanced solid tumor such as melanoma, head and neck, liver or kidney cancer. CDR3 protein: CASSYWAGGANEQFF. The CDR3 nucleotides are TGTGCCAGCAGTTACTGGGCGGGGGGGGCAAATGAGCAGTTCTTC.